This passage covers 27 T cell receptor beta chains from one sample sequenced in a study of blood T cell repertoires in COVID-19. This table comes from immunoSEQ multiplex PCR, and its TCRdb copy is limited to in-frame clones, with some not included. The table has over 10,000 clones, around 90% seen once. Sequenced material: peripheral blood. Receptors were obtained from a human donor with active COVID-19. The donor label of this sample is uncertain.

The chain links TRBV10-3 to TRBJ2-1; 8 bases map to TRBD2. Germline V gene data show CDR1 as ENHRY and CDR2 as SYGVKD. The CDR3 contains 17 residues. J gave up 4 bases and V 0 bases, and 8 bases lay outside the gene matches. CDR3 coding DNA: TGTGCCATCAGTGAGTCCTATCGCGGGGGGAGTTACAATGAGCAGTTCTTC. Protein sequence: CAISESYRGGSYNEQFF.

This clone is a singleton in its sample. V is TRBV28 and J is TRBJ1-2; 9 bases line up with TRBD1. After removal of 7 bases from V and 8 bases from J, the junction contained 8 bases not matched to a gene. The CDR3 sequence is 13 residues long. From germline, CDR1 is MDHEN and CDR2 SYDVKM. CDR3: CASMVGQGGGYTF. The DNA of the CDR3 is TGTGCCAGCATGGTGGGACAGGGTGGCGGCTACACCTTC.

This chain uses TRBV18 with TRBJ2-1, with D tentatively TRBD2 (7 bases). The CDR3 covers 16 residues. Trimming took 3 bases from V and 7 from J, leaving 19 bases between them. Germline V gene lookup returns CDR1 KGHSH and CDR2 LQKENI. The CDR3 DNA reads as TGTGCCAGCTCACCCCTTATGGGGGGGGCAGGAAATGAGCAGTTCTTC. This sequence encodes CASSPLMGGAGNEQFF.

The chain is built from TRBV7-2 and TRBJ2-7; maybe TRBD2 (5 bases). The CDR3 is 13 amino acids. Trimming cost V 7 bases and J 1 base, with 11 bases left between them. The germline CDR1 and CDR2 sequences are SGHTA and FQGNSA. Here the CDR3 DNA reads TGTGCCAGCAAGGCTGCGGGTTCCTACGAGCAGTACTTC. It is translated as CASKAAGSYEQYF.

The V gene is TRBV11-1, the J gene TRBJ2-1; tentative D call: TRBD2 (7 bases). Per the germline V gene, CDR1 is SGHAT and CDR2 is FQDESV (reference sequence). Trimming took 6 bases from V and 7 from J, leaving 16 bases between them. This CDR3 spans 14 amino acids. The CDR3 here is CASSSAGARNEQFF. The CDR3 DNA follows: TGTGCCAGCAGTTCCGCGGGGGCTAGAAATGAGCAGTTCTTC.

This clone appeared once. The chain couples TRBV9 to TRBJ2-3; D possibly corresponds to TRBD1 (6 bases). The CDR3 consists of 17 residues. Germline CDR1 is SGDLS and CDR2 is YYNGEE. Trimming pared 1 base from V and 2 bases from J, leaving 17 bases between. The CDR3 DNA reads as TGTGCCAGCAGCGTAAAGGGGAAGGGACAAGACACAGATACGCAGTATTTT. Its protein product is CASSVKGKGQDTDTQYF. Looking up the rest from reference TRBV9 and TRBJ2-3 gives the full variable domain: DSGVTQTPKHLITATGQRVTLRCSPRSGDLSVYWYQQSLDQGLQFLIQYYNGEERAKGNILERFSAQQFPDLHSELNLSSLELGDSALYFCASSVKGKGQDTDTQYFGPGTRLTVL.

The chain combines TRBV6-6 with TRBJ1-3; tentatively, D is TRBD1 (6 bases). Looked up from germline, CDR1 is MNHNY and CDR2 is SVGAGI (reference sequence). The CDR3 is made up of 15 amino acids. The V end was cut by 4 bases, the J end by 4 bases, with 14 bases between. In DNA form, the CDR3 reads TGTGCCAGCAGTTCCCTCGCAGGGGCCGGAAACACCATATATTTT. As protein: CASSSLAGAGNTIYF.

The CDR3 nucleotides are TGTGCCAGCAGCTTAATGGGGGGACAAGAGACCCAGTACTTC. Its protein is CASSLMGGQETQYF. The rearrangement joins TRBV7-8 to TRBJ2-5, with a tentative D call TRBD2 (6 bases). CDR1 and CDR2 (germline): SGHVS, FQNEAQ. There are 14 residues in the CDR3. Trimming left V 2 bases short and J 2 bases short, with 9 bases between.

CDR3 region: CASSAPPGQIGNTIYF. The CDR3 DNA reads as TGTGCCAGCAGCGCCCCACCGGGACAGATCGGAAACACCATATATTTT. The genes are TRBV9 and TRBJ1-3, with 7 bases aligning to TRBD1. The germline V gene has CDR1 SGDLS and CDR2 YYNGEE. J was trimmed by 4 bases and V by 3 bases; bases with no gene match: 10. There are 16 residues in the CDR3.

The chain couples TRBV5-1 to TRBJ2-2; TRBD1 matches at 9 bases. The CDR3 extends over 16 amino acids. The V gene end was trimmed by 4 bases and the J gene end by 0 bases; junction bases not matched to a gene: 4. The V gene's germline CDR1 is SGHRS and CDR2 YFSETQ. CDR3 residues: CASSAGQGSNTGELFF. In nucleotides, the CDR3 is TGCGCCAGCAGCGCGGGACAGGGCTCGAACACCGGGGAGCTGTTTTTT.

J is TRBJ1-4 and V is TRBV28; D perhaps matches TRBD1 (5 bases). Germline CDR1 is MDHEN and CDR2 is SYDVKM. The ends were cut back, 7 bases at V and 6 bases at J, with 12 bases in the middle. The CDR3 is 13 residues long. CDR3 in DNA: TGTGCCAGCATAGGCAGGGTGGATGAAAAACTGTTTTTT. It yields the protein CASIGRVDEKLFF.

This rearrangement joins TRBV29-1 to TRBJ2-5; 12 nucleotides line up with TRBD1. CDR1 is SQVTM and CDR2 is ANQGSEA in the germline V gene. The CDR3 covers 17 residues. After removal of 4 bases from V and 5 bases from J, the junction contained 14 bases not matched to a gene. The CDR3, as DNA: TGCAGCGTTGTTCCGGGGGGACAGGGGGCGCCGGGGGAGACCCAGTACTTC. It specifies CSVVPGGQGAPGETQYF.

This chain joins TRBV7-9 and TRBJ2-7; 11 nucleotides align to TRBD1. This CDR3 has 17 residues. Germline V gives CDR1 SEHNR, CDR2 FQNEAQ (reference sequence). V lost 4 bases and J lost 0; bases outside the gene matches: 8. CDR3 DNA sequence: TGTGCCAGCAGCTCCCCGCCGGGACAGGGGGACTCCTACGAGCAGTACTTC. It translates to CASSSPPGQGDSYEQYF.

The chain carries TRBV19 and TRBJ1-4; 7 bases are a match to TRBD1. Germline values: CDR1 LNHDA, CDR2 SQIVND (reference sequence). This CDR3 is 14 amino acids long. V lost 5 bases to trimming and J lost 7 bases; unmatched junction nucleotides: 7. The CDR3 DNA reads TGTGCCAGTAGTGGTACAGGGGCCGGTGAAAAACTGTTTTTT. Protein product: CASSGTGAGEKLFF.

J is TRBJ2-1 and V is TRBV20-1, with TRBD1 matching over 8 bases. The CDR3 sequence is 17 residues long. The V gene's germline CDR1 is DFQATT and CDR2 SNEGSKA (reference sequence). The V and J ends lost 3 bases and 4 bases, in that order; junction bases with no gene match: 14. CDR3 protein: CSASLLRAGGVYNEQFF. CDR3 bases: TGCAGTGCTAGTCTGCTCCGCGCAGGGGGCGTGTACAATGAGCAGTTCTTC.

This chain joins TRBV6-6 and TRBJ2-5, with 8 positions matching TRBD2. Per germline, CDR1 MNHNY and CDR2 SVGAGI (reference sequence). The junction had 15 bases not matched to a gene; V was cut back by 5 bases and J by 7 bases. The CDR3 is made up of 16 amino acids. CDR3 loop: CASSPLSGGARGTQYF. The CDR3 coding sequence is TGTGCCAGCAGTCCCCTCAGCGGGGGTGCTCGCGGGACCCAGTACTTC.

The rearrangement uses TRBV5-3 and TRBJ1-5; D remains ambiguous. TRBV5-3 is filed as an ORF, its function uncertain. V lost 2 bases and J lost 6, with 12 bases in between. CDR3 size: 14 residues. The CDR3 region is CARSLPGNGQPQHF. The CDR3 DNA is TGTGCCAGAAGCTTACCGGGGAATGGTCAGCCCCAGCATTTT.

This chain connects TRBV27 to TRBJ1-6; no reliable D call. Germline loops: CDR1 MNHEY, CDR2 SMNVEV (reference sequence). This CDR3 is built from 17 residues. V was shortened by 5 bases and J by 10 bases, with 24 bases between the two germline ends. The CDR3 loop reads CASSPQYHLSAGSPLHF. The DNA for the CDR3 is TGTGCCAGCAGTCCACAATACCACCTTTCGGCAGGATCACCCCTCCACTTT.

This clone turned up a few times. The chain recombines TRBV6-6 with TRBJ1-1; D is unresolved. Germline-derived CDR1 and CDR2 are MNHNY and SVGAGI (reference sequence). V gave up 2 bases and J gave up 1 base, with 8 bases separating them. There are 14 residues in the CDR3. The CDR3 DNA sequence: TGTGCCAGCAGTTACGCGGAGCCGAACACTGAAGCTTTCTTT. Translating gives CASSYAEPNTEAFF.

The V call is TRBV5-1, the J call TRBJ1-3; possible D gene TRBD1, 6 bases. The CDR3 loop spans 14 amino acids. The germline V and J ends were trimmed by 4 bases and 2 bases, with 10 bases remaining between them. From germline, CDR1 is SGHRS and CDR2 YFSETQ. CDR3 residues: CASSPKGAGNTIYF. The CDR3 DNA reads as TGCGCCAGCAGCCCGAAGGGGGCTGGAAACACCATATATTTT.

CDR3 coding DNA: TGTGCCAGCAGTGATTGGTTATTAGCGGGGGAAGAGACCCAGTACTTC. Translation gives CASSDWLLAGEETQYF. The rearrangement joins TRBV2 to TRBJ2-5; TRBD2 agrees at 9 bases. CDR3 length: 16 residues. Trimming at V came to 3 bases and at J to 3 bases, leaving 8 bases not matched to a gene. CDR1 is SNHLY and CDR2 is FYNNEI in the germline V gene.

The chain recombines TRBV19 with TRBJ1-5; D uncertain. The CDR3 consists of 15 residues. The V and J ends lost 0 bases and 0 bases respectively, with 6 bases between them. CDR1 and CDR2 from the germline V gene are LNHDA and SQIVND (reference sequence). In nucleotides, the CDR3 is TGTGCCAGTAGTATAGAACCCTATAGCAATCAGCCCCAGCATTTT. This codes for CASSIEPYSNQPQHF.

This clone has only one observation. V and J are TRBV6-5 and TRBJ1-2; TRBD1 matches at 9 bases. The CDR3 consists of 15 residues. Germline-derived CDR1 and CDR2 are MNHEY and SVGAGI. V was pared by 6 bases and J by 2 bases, with 7 bases of the junction left unmatched. The CDR3 protein is CASRLPGQGNYGYTF. For the CDR3, the DNA is TGTGCCAGCAGGCTACCGGGACAGGGAAACTATGGCTACACCTTC.

The chain is built from TRBV29-1 and TRBJ2-2; 8 bases fit TRBD1. Germline-derived CDR1 and CDR2 are SQVTM and ANQGSEA. The CDR3 is 12 residues long. V shed 7 bases, J shed 8 bases, and the junction held 6 bases outside the gene matches. The CDR3 spells CSARGRRGELFF. CDR3 bases: TGCAGCGCCAGGGGGCGTCGTGGGGAGCTGTTTTTT.

The chain carries TRBV19 and TRBJ1-2; maybe TRBD1 (6 bases). With 3 bases removed from V and 7 bases from J, the gap between germline ends came to 27 bases. CDR1 and CDR2 from the germline V gene are LNHDA and SQIVND (reference sequence). The CDR3 is made up of 18 amino acids. The CDR3, as DNA: TGTGCCAGTAGTATTTGGACACTTGGGGGGGGCAGGTCCGGTGGCTACACCTTC. Translation: CASSIWTLGGGRSGGYTF.

V and J are TRBV29-1 and TRBJ2-1; 13 positions match TRBD2. Germline V lookup: CDR1 SQVTM, CDR2 ANQGSEA. This CDR3 contains 16 residues. Trimming took 6 bases from V and 0 from J; bases not matched to a gene: 5. The CDR3 protein is CSVPGTSGVSYNEQFF. DNA for the CDR3: TGCAGCGTCCCCGGGACTAGCGGGGTCTCCTACAATGAGCAGTTCTTC.

The chain uses TRBV2 and TRBJ2-7; perhaps TRBD2 as D (5 bases). CDR3 length: 13 amino acids. The V gene's germline CDR1 is SNHLY and CDR2 FYNNEI. Trimming left V 3 bases short and J 1 base short, with 7 bases between. CDR3 DNA sequence: TGTGCCAGCAGTGACTCGGGATCCTACGAGCAGTACTTC. Translating it yields CASSDSGSYEQYF. Supplemented by reference TRBV2 and TRBJ2-7, the full variable domain reads EPEVTQTPSHQVTQMGQEVILRCVPISNHLYFYWYRQILGQKVEFLVSFYNNEISEKSEIFDDQFSVERPDGSNFTLKIRSTKLEDSAMYFCASSDSGSYEQYFGPGTRLTVT.